This entry is about one T cell receptor (beta chain). Its antigen remains unidentified. There are no base qualities to consult, and no much larger clone falls within one base. Spanning cysteine to phenylalanine, the CDR3 consists of 13 amino acids. Just the 39-base CDR3 DNA is kept, in frame starting at base 1. Between the V and J ends, shortened by 10 bases and 1 base respectively, the junction contains 10 bases. Per the germline V gene, KGHDR is the CDR1 and SFDVKD is the CDR2. This sample was taken from a study of control samples from healthy donors and cancer patients (dated by TCRdb to about 2020). Library preparation was by the immunoSEQ multiplex PCR assay. The table comes from immuneACCESS by way of TCRdb, which keeps in-frame sequences with V and J called. Part of the clones is missing from these tables; in studies checked, under half for an unresolved V gene and the rest for unknown reasons. For this sample the table gives tens of thousands of clones, of which approximately 87% were detected only once. In total, the top ten clones hold about 1.6% of the sample.

The material sequenced was PBMCs. This clonotype originated in a woman in her thirties or forties with lung cancer. The chain was built from TRBV24-1 and TRBJ1-5; no confident D gene assignment can be made. The DNA sequence is given as TGTGCCACTAGGGAGGACAGCAATCAGCCCCAGCATTTT. It encodes CATREDSNQPQHF.